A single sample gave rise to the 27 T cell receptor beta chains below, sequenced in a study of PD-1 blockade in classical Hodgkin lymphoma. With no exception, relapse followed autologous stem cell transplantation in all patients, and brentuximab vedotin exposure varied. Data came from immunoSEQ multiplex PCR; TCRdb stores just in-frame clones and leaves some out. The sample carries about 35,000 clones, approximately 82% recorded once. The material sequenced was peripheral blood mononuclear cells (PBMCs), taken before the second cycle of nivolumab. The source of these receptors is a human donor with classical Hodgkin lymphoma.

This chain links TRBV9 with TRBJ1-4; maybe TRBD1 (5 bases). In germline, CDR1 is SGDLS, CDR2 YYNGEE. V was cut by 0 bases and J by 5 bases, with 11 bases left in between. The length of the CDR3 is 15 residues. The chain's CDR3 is CASSVGGSENEKLFF. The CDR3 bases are TGTGCCAGCAGCGTAGGGGGGAGTGAAAATGAAAAACTGTTTTTT.

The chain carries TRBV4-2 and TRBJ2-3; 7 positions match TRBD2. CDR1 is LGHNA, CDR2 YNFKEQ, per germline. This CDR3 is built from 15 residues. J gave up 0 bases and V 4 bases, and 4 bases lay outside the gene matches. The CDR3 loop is CASSRRGESTDTQYF. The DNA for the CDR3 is TGTGCCAGCAGCCGACGGGGGGAAAGCACAGATACGCAGTATTTT.

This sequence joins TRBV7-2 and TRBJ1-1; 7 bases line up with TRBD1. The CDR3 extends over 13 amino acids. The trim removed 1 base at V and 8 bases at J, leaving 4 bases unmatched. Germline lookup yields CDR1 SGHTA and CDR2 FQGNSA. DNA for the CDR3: TGTGCCAGCAGCTTAGAAAGGGGGCGGGAAGCTTTCTTT. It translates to CASSLERGREAFF.

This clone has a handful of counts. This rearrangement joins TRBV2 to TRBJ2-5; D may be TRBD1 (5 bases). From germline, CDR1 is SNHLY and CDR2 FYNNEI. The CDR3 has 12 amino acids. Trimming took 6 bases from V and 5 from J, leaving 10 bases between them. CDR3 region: CASSRVLETQYF. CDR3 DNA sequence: TGTGCCAGCAGCAGGGTACTTGAGACCCAGTACTTC.

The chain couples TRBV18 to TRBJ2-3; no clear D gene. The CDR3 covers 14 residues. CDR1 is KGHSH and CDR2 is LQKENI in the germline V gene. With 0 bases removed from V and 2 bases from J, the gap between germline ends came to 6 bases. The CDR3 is CASSPPALTDTQYF. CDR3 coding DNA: TGTGCCAGCTCACCACCCGCCCTCACAGATACGCAGTATTTT.

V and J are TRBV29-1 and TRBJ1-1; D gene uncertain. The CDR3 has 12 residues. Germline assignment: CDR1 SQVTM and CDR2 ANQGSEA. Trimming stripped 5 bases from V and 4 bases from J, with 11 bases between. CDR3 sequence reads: CSVNPGGTEAFF. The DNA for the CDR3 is TGCAGCGTTAATCCGGGAGGCACTGAAGCTTTCTTT.

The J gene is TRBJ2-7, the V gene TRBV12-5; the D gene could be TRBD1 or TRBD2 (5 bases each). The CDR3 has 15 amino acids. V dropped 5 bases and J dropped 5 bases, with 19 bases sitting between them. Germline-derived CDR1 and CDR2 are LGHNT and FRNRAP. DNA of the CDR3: TGTGCTAGTGGTCCCGGGACCTCATGGATGGACGAGCAGTACTTC. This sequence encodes CASGPGTSWMDEQYF.

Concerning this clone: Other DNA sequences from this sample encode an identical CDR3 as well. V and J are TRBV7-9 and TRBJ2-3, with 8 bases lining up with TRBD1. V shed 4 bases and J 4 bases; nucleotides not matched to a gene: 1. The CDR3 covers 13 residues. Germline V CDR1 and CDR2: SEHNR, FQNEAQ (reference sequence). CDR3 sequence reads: CASSSRGPDTQYF. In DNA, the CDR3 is TGTGCCAGCAGCTCCAGGGGGCCAGATACGCAGTATTTT. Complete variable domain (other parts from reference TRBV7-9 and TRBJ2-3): DTGVSQNPRHKITKRGQNVTFRCDPISEHNRLYWYRQTLGQGPEFLTYFQNEAQLEKSRLLSDRFSAERPKGSFSTLEIQRTEQGDSAMYLCASSSRGPDTQYFGPGTRLTVL.

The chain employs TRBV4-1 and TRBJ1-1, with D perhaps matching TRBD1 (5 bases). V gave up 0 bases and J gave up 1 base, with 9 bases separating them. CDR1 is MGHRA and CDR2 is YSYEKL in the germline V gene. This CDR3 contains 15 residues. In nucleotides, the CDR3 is TGCGCCAGCAGCCAAGACTGGGGGTGGAACACTGAAGCTTTCTTT. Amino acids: CASSQDWGWNTEAFF.

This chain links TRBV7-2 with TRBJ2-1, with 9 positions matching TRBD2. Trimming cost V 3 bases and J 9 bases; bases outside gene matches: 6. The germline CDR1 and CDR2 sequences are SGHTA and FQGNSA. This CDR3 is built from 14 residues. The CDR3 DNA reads TGTGCCAGCAGCTTGGGACTAGCTGAGGGTGAGCAGTTCTTC. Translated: CASSLGLAEGEQFF.

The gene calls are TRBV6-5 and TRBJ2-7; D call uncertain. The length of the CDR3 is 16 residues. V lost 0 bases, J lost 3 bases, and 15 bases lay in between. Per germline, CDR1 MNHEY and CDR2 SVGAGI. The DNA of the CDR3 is TGTGCCAGCAGTTACTCACCACGGTACAGCCACTACGAGCAGTACTTC. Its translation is CASSYSPRYSHYEQYF.

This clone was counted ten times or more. CDR3 DNA sequence: TGCGCCAGCAGCACCGGACAGGGCACAGATACGCAGTATTTT. Its protein product is CASSTGQGTDTQYF. This chain connects TRBV5-1 to TRBJ2-3; TRBD1 agrees at 7 bases. J gave up 1 base and V 4 bases, and 3 bases lay outside the gene matches. Germline assignment: CDR1 SGHRS and CDR2 YFSETQ. The CDR3 sequence is 14 residues long.

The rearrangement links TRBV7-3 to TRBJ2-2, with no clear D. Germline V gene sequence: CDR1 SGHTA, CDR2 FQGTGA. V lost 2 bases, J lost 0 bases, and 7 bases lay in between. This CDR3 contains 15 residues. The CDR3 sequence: CASSLGSSNTGELFF. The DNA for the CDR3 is TGTGCCAGCAGCTTAGGGTCTTCGAACACCGGGGAGCTGTTTTTT.

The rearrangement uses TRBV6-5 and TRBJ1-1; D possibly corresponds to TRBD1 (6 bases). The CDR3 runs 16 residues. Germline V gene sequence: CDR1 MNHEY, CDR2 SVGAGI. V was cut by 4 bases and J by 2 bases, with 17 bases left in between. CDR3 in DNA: TGTGCCAGCAGTTTCTTTCCTCGGACAGATAACACTGAAGCTTTCTTT. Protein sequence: CASSFFPRTDNTEAFF.

DNA for the CDR3: TGTGCCAGCAGCTTTGGGGACACCGGGGAGCTGTTTTTT. Protein product: CASSFGDTGELFF. The chain combines TRBV11-2 with TRBJ2-2; no reliable D call. The CDR3 is made up of 13 amino acids. Germline CDR1 SGHAT, CDR2 FQNNGV. Trimming cost V 3 bases and J 3 bases, with 5 bases left between them.

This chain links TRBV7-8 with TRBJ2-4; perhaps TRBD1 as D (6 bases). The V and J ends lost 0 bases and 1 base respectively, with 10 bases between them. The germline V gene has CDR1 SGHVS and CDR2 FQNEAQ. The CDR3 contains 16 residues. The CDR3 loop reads CASSLARGMAKNIQYF. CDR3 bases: TGTGCCAGCAGCTTAGCGAGGGGGATGGCCAAAAACATTCAGTACTTC. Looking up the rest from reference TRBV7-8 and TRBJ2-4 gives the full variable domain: GAGVSQSPRYKVAKRGQDVALRCDPISGHVSLFWYQQALGQGPEFLTYFQNEAQLDKSGLPSDRFFAERPEGSVSTLKIQRTQQEDSAVYLCASSLARGMAKNIQYFGAGTRLSVL.

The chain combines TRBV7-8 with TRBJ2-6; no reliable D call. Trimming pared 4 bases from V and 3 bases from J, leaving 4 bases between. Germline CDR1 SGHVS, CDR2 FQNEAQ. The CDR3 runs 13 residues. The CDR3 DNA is TGTGCCAGCAGCTCGAGTGGGGCCAACGTCCTGACTTTC. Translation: CASSSSGANVLTF.

The CDR3 coding sequence is TGCGCCAGCAGCTTAGAAAGGACTAGCGGGGCCCACGAGCAGTACTTC. Translation: CASSLERTSGAHEQYF. This chain joins TRBV5-1 and TRBJ2-7; TRBD2 agrees at 12 bases. In germline, CDR1 is SGHRS, CDR2 YFSETQ. This CDR3 has 16 amino acids. With 2 bases clipped from V and 5 bases from J, the junction kept 8 bases outside the gene matches.

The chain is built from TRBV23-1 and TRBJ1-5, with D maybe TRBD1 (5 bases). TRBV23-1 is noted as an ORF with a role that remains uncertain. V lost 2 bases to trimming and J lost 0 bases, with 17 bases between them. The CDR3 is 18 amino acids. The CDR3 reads CASSQTLWGENSNQPQHF. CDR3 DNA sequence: TGCGCCAGCAGTCAAACCCTATGGGGGGAGAATAGCAATCAGCCCCAGCATTTT.

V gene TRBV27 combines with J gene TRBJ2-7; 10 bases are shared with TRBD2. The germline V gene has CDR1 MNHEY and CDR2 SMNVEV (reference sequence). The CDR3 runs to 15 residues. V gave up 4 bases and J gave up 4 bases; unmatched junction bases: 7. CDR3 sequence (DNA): TGTGCCAGCAGTTCTCCGCTAGCGGGGGAATACGAGCAGTACTTC. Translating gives CASSSPLAGEYEQYF.

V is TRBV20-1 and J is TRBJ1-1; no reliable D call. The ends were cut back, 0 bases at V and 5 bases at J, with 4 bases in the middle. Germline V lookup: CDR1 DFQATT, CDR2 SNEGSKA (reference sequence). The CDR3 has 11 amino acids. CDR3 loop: CSAREETEAFF. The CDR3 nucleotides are TGCAGTGCTAGAGAAGAAACTGAAGCTTTCTTT.

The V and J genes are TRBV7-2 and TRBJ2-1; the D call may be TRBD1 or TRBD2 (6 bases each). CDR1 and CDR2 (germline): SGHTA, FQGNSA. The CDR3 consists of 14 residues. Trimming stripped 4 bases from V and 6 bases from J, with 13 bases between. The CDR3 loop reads CASSSWGAGNEQFF. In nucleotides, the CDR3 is TGTGCCAGCAGCTCCTGGGGGGCGGGCAATGAGCAGTTCTTC.

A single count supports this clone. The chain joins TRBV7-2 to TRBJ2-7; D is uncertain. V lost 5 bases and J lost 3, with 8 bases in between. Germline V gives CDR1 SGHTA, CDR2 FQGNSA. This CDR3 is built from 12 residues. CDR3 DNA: TGTGCCAGCAGCCCTAAGCGCTACGAGCAGTACTTC. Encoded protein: CASSPKRYEQYF.

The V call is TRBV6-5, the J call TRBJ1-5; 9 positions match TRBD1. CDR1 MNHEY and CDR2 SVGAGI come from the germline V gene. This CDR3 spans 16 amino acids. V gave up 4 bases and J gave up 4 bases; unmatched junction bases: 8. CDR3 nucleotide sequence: TGTGCCAGCAGTTCTACGAACAGGGGGCAGAATCAGCCCCAGCATTTT. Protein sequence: CASSSTNRGQNQPQHF.

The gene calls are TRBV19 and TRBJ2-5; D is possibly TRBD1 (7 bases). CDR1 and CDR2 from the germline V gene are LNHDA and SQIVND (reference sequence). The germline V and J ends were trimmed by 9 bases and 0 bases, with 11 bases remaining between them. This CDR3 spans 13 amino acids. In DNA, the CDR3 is TGTGCCAGCAGGGGGGACCACCAAGAGACCCAGTACTTC. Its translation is CASRGDHQETQYF.

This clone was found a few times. The CDR3 nucleotides read TGTGCCAGCAGTTCGGGGTGGGGGACTAGGGGTGAAGCTTTCTTT. This codes for CASSSGWGTRGEAFF. The chain carries TRBV27 and TRBJ1-1, with D possibly TRBD1 on 5 matching bases. Germline V gene sequence: CDR1 MNHEY, CDR2 SMNVEV (reference sequence). There are 15 residues in the CDR3. The ends were cut back, 4 bases at V and 7 bases at J, with 19 bases in the middle.

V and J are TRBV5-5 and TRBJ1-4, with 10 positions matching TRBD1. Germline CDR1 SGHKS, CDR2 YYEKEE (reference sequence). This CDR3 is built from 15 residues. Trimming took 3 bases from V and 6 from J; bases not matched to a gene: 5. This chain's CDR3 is CASSSRTGGHEKLFF. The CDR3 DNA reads TGTGCCAGCAGCTCTAGGACAGGGGGTCATGAAAAACTGTTTTTT.